The subject of this entry is one T cell receptor (beta chain). Its antigen is unknown. TCRdb keeps only in-frame clones here, not all; method: immunoSEQ multiplex PCR. The sample shows 8,500 to 10,000 clones, nearly 85% of them seen only once. The data were taken from a study of neoadjuvant nivolumab and ipilimumab in lung cancer. Study-level points and caveats: Pretherapy blood TCR richness correlated positively with resected tumor richness.

The receptor's source is an adult with non-small cell lung cancer. The specimen comprised tumor tissue, sampled after neoadjuvant nivolumab, alone or with ipilimumab, at or shortly before surgery.

CDR3 coding DNA: TGTGCCTCGAGGGGACGGACCTACGAGCAGTACTTC. Its translation: CASRGRTYEQYF. This chain links TRBV30 with TRBJ2-7; tentatively, D is TRBD1 or TRBD2 (5 bases each). This CDR3 is built from 12 residues. Trimming cost V 7 bases and J 2 bases, with 12 bases left between them. Germline CDR1 reads GTSNPN; CDR2 reads SVGIG (reference sequence).